This T cell receptor (beta chain) was profiled in a study of cytomegalovirus exposure and HLA in healthy donors. Study as a whole: Inside one of the first data releases sat about 91 million unique TCRs taken from HLA-typed donors. Whole-study findings and limits: Exclusion as indistinguishable affected some V segments, including TRBV6-2 and TRBV6-3.

Germline CDR1 and CDR2: DFQATT and SNEGSKA (reference sequence). Between the trimmed V and J ends, which lost 5 bases and 4 bases, there was a span of 7 bases. The CDR3 has 11 amino acids. A multiplex PCR was run with 60 Vbeta primers and 13 Jbeta primers. Authors' data handling: In a later analysis, the count reached about 80 million unique TCR beta chains, with approximately 10 million shared. TCRdb keeps only in-frame clones here, not all; method: immunoSEQ multiplex PCR. D and trimming come from the DNA, and the V and J calls and clone size come from that table. The sample has under 200,000 clones, about four fifths seen once. Healthy bone marrow donors formed the donor group. In the case of this clone: Its antigen is as yet unknown.

The sequenced sample consisted of PBMCs. The receptor was isolated from a woman aged 25 to 39 in good health and CMV-seropositive. The gene calls are TRBV20-1 and TRBJ2-3, with a possible D match to TRBD2 (6 bases). The CDR3 nucleotides are TGCAGTGCTGGCGGGGCAGATACGCAGTATTTT. Amino acid sequence: CSAGGADTQYF.